The 15 T cell receptor beta chains reported below all come from one sample, sequenced in a study of CD8+ T cells in alopecia areata. The sequencing template was cDNA reverse transcribed from extracted RNA. The repertoire was sequenced with immunoSEQ multiplex PCR; TCRdb's copy has only in-frame clones and lacks some. The sample has over 95,000 clones; roughly 64% are singletons. Specified treatment: oral pan-JAK inhibitor, 5-10 mg twice daily. The source material was CD8+ T cells sorted from blood, sampled at week 4, from a patient treated with tofacitinib. These receptors were collected from a human donor with alopecia areata.

The chain uses TRBV29-1 and TRBJ2-5, with TRBD2 matching over 11 bases. The CDR3 consists of 15 residues. With V trimmed by 0 bases and J by 2 bases, 2 bases remained unmatched. The germline V gene encodes CDR1 SQVTM and CDR2 ANQGSEA. The chain's CDR3 is CSVEDGTSGQETQYF. For the CDR3, the DNA is TGCAGCGTTGAAGATGGGACTAGCGGACAAGAGACCCAGTACTTC.

The genes are TRBV7-2 and TRBJ2-5, with D possibly matching TRBD1 (6 bases). Looked up from germline, CDR1 is SGHTA and CDR2 is FQGNSA. This CDR3 is 15 amino acids long. Trimming cost V 3 bases and J 3 bases, with 14 bases left between them. DNA of the CDR3: TGTGCCAGCAGCTTGGGGGCTTTGTTGGAAGAGACCCAGTACTTC. This gives the protein CASSLGALLEETQYF.

The rearrangement joins TRBV19 to TRBJ2-7, with D maybe TRBD1 (6 bases). Trimming shortened V by 5 bases and J by 4 bases, and 15 bases separated the two germline ends. The CDR3 sequence is 14 residues long. Germline lookup yields CDR1 LNHDA and CDR2 SQIVND (reference sequence). CDR3 region: CASSLPGHQYEQYF. The CDR3 bases are TGTGCCAGTAGTCTCCCGGGACACCAATACGAGCAGTACTTC.

The gene calls are TRBV7-9 and TRBJ1-2; perhaps TRBD1 as D (6 bases). Looked up from germline, CDR1 is SEHNR and CDR2 is FQNEAQ (reference sequence). This CDR3 contains 15 residues. V was trimmed by 5 bases and J by 3 bases, leaving 16 bases between them. DNA for the CDR3: TGTGCCAGCAGCCACCGGGACAAACGCGACTATGGCTACACCTTC. It translates to CASSHRDKRDYGYTF.

The V gene is TRBV5-6, the J gene TRBJ2-7, with 11 positions matching TRBD2. The CDR3 has 15 amino acids. Germline trimming cut 4 bases from V and 2 bases from J; bases unmatched to any gene: 5. CDR1 and CDR2 from the germline V gene are SGHDT and YYEEEE. The DNA for the CDR3 is TGTGCCAGCAGCACGATAGCGGGAGGGGCCTACGAGCAGTACTTC. It encodes CASSTIAGGAYEQYF.

The chain joins TRBV7-2 to TRBJ2-2, with TRBD2 matching 8 bases. V dropped 5 bases and J dropped 5; count of bases not matched to a gene: 7. This CDR3 spans 15 amino acids. Germline CDR1 and CDR2: SGHTA and FQGNSA. The CDR3 sequence is CASSPGAGGTGELFF. The CDR3 bases are TGTGCCAGCAGCCCAGGGGCGGGGGGTACCGGGGAGCTGTTTTTT.

This clone was counted between two and nine times. The chain carries TRBV28 and TRBJ2-1, with 11 bases fitting TRBD2. This CDR3 contains 17 residues. J gave up 7 bases and V 3 bases, and 11 bases lay outside the gene matches. Per germline, CDR1 MDHEN and CDR2 SYDVKM. The CDR3 reads CASSFLVSGRAGNEQFF. As DNA, the CDR3 is TGTGCCAGCAGTTTCCTAGTTAGCGGGAGGGCCGGGAATGAGCAGTTCTTC.

The rearrangement uses TRBV7-9 and TRBJ2-7; perhaps D is TRBD1 or TRBD2 (5 bases each). The ends were cut back, 5 bases at V and 0 bases at J, with 17 bases in the middle. CDR1 and CDR2 (germline): SEHNR, FQNEAQ (reference sequence). CDR3 length: 16 residues. CDR3 protein: CASSLGAMRFSYEQYF. CDR3 DNA: TGTGCCAGCAGCCTCGGGGCGATGCGGTTCTCCTACGAGCAGTACTTC.

This clone was observed a handful of times. The gene calls are TRBV7-2 and TRBJ2-3; 9 nucleotides match TRBD2. Per germline, CDR1 SGHTA and CDR2 FQGNSA. The CDR3 is 15 amino acids. The V segment lost 3 bases and the J segment 4 bases; nucleotides outside the gene matches: 5. The CDR3 DNA reads as TGTGCCAGCAGCTTTGCGGGGGGGCCGGCAGATACGCAGTATTTT. Its translation: CASSFAGGPADTQYF.

The chain combines TRBV9 with TRBJ2-5; 8 nucleotides align to TRBD1. This CDR3 contains 15 residues. Looked up from germline, CDR1 is SGDLS and CDR2 is YYNGEE. The V gene end was trimmed by 4 bases and the J gene end by 1 base; junction bases not matched to a gene: 6. CDR3 DNA: TGTGCCAGCAGCCCTCGGACAGGGACCCAAGAGACCCAGTACTTC. This encodes CASSPRTGTQETQYF.

V and J are TRBV9 and TRBJ1-2; D unresolved. This CDR3 region has 15 residues. The germline CDR1 and CDR2 sequences are SGDLS and YYNGEE. The V and J ends lost 2 bases and 8 bases respectively, with 19 bases between them. The CDR3 loop reads CASSVQDSGFWGYTF. For the CDR3, the DNA is TGTGCCAGCAGCGTTCAGGATTCCGGGTTCTGGGGCTACACCTTC.

The rearrangement joins TRBV5-1 to TRBJ2-1; TRBD2 is a possible D gene (5 bases). The CDR3 is 13 amino acids. The germline V gene has CDR1 SGHRS and CDR2 YFSETQ. Trimming took off 0 bases at V and 6 bases at J, with 7 bases between the two ends. In nucleotides, the CDR3 is TGCGCCAGCAGCTTGGCGGGGATCAATGAGCAGTTCTTC. This gives the protein CASSLAGINEQFF. Combining the CDR3 with reference TRBV5-1 and TRBJ2-1 gives the whole variable domain KAGVTQTPRYLIKTRGQQVTLSCSPISGHRSVSWYQQTPGQGLQFLFEYFSETQRNKGNFPGRFSGRQFSNSRSEMNVSTLELGDSALYLCASSLAGINEQFFGPGTRLTVL.

The J gene is TRBJ2-1, the V gene TRBV4-1; the D is unclear. This CDR3 contains 14 residues. V lost 4 bases, J lost 7 bases, and 14 bases lay in between. Germline CDR1 MGHRA, CDR2 YSYEKL. The CDR3 is CASSPFSSPNEQFF. In DNA form, the CDR3 reads TGCGCCAGCAGCCCATTTTCCTCTCCTAATGAGCAGTTCTTC.

V usage is TRBV13 and J usage is TRBJ2-7; 12 bases are a match to TRBD2. Germline lookup yields CDR1 PRHDT and CDR2 FYEKMQ (reference sequence). V was pared by 5 bases and J by 4 bases, with 6 bases of the junction left unmatched. The CDR3 spans 15 residues. The CDR3 DNA sequence: TGTGCCAGCAGCGGCCGACTAGCGGGAGCGTACGAGCAGTACTTC. It is translated as CASSGRLAGAYEQYF. Combining the CDR3 with reference TRBV13 and TRBJ2-7 gives the whole variable domain AAGVIQSPRHLIKEKRETATLKCYPIPRHDTVYWYQQGPGQDPQFLISFYEKMQSDKGSIPDRFSAQQFSDYHSELNMSSLELGDSALYFCASSGRLAGAYEQYFGPGTRLTVT.

This chain joins TRBV5-1 and TRBJ2-1; TRBD2 is a possible D gene (6 bases). Trimming cost V 3 bases and J 6 bases, with 22 bases left between them. Per germline, CDR1 SGHRS and CDR2 YFSETQ. This CDR3 has 17 amino acids. The CDR3: CASSYLSIREIGNEQFF. The CDR3 DNA sequence: TGCGCCAGCAGCTACCTCTCGATACGGGAGATAGGCAATGAGCAGTTCTTC. Filled out from reference TRBV5-1 and TRBJ2-1, the complete variable domain reads KAGVTQTPRYLIKTRGQQVTLSCSPISGHRSVSWYQQTPGQGLQFLFEYFSETQRNKGNFPGRFSGRQFSNSRSEMNVSTLELGDSALYLCASSYLSIREIGNEQFFGPGTRLTVL.